A single TCR beta chain is shown here with its context. The time point denotes: cycle 4 day 1 (C4D1), after five to seven weeks of nivolumab. Every patient relapsed after autologous stem cell transplantation, and brentuximab vedotin exposure varied. Some clones are missing from TCRdb's copy, which holds only in-frame ones; the method was immunoSEQ multiplex PCR. The table lists approximately 65,000 clones, approximately 92% of them singletons. This sample stems from a study of PD-1 blockade in classical Hodgkin lymphoma. Germline V CDR1 and CDR2: MDHEN, SYDVKM. This CDR3 is 13 amino acids long. V gave up 5 bases and J gave up 4 bases, with 9 bases separating them.

This receptor was obtained from a human donor with classical Hodgkin lymphoma. The source material was peripheral blood mononuclear cells (PBMCs), sampled before the fourth cycle of nivolumab. The chain combines TRBV28 with TRBJ1-5, with a weak D call TRBD1 (5 bases). The CDR3 DNA reads TGTGCCAGCAGTGGGGGGAGTAATCAGCCCCAGCATTTT. It codes for CASSGGSNQPQHF.